This T cell receptor beta chain was recovered during a study of a mutant IDH1 vaccine in newly diagnosed glioma. For the study at large: Receipt of radiotherapy, temozolomide, or both preceded the study, and most received both. Study-level findings and limits: Of all patients, 85% to 95% showed vaccine-induced immune responses.

V lost 3 bases and J lost 5; bases outside the gene matches: 19. Per germline, CDR1 MNHEY and CDR2 SMNVEV (reference sequence). CDR3 size: 18 residues. Libraries were prepared by immunoSEQ multiplex PCR; TCRdb keeps only in-frame clonotypes and omits some of them. Here the sample spans around 60,000 clones, more than 85% being singletons. Turning to this clone: Its antigen is unidentified.

Time point described: baseline, week 1 (first vaccination visit). Specified treatment: pre-vaccination baseline after standard-of-care therapy. Astrocytomas that were new, WHO grade 3 or 4, IDH1-mutant and ATRX-lost were present in the donors. The receptor was derived from a man in his fifties with glioma. Sequencing was performed on PBMCs, taken from a glioma patient treated with radiotherapy, temozolomide or both. The chain has TRBV27 and TRBJ2-7; 7 bases agree with TRBD2. DNA for the CDR3: TGTGCCAGCAGTTTGATGTGGGCTAGCGGAACTTTTTCCAACGAGCAGTACTTC. It yields the protein CASSLMWASGTFSNEQYF.